Presented here are 3 T cell receptor beta chains from one specimen sequenced in a study of T cells in Graves' hyperthyroidism and ophthalmopathy. From RNA transcripts, TCR beta CDR3 regions were amplified. The TCR CDR3 first-round RT-PCR relied on the HTBI primer set. Using its own MiXCR run on the multiplex PCR reads, TCRdb lists one record per CDR3 protein. This table holds more than 500,000 distinct CDR3 sequences, around 16% found once. Sequencing was done on a sample of blood. These receptors were taken from a woman between 25 and 40 years old with Graves' ophthalmopathy.

This clonotype appeared many times. Here the CDR3 reads CASRKNSGNTIYF. The CDR3 DNA is TGTGCCAGCAGGAAGAACTCTGGAAACACCATATATTTT. The genes are TRBV12-3 or TRBV12-4 and TRBJ1-3; D ambiguous. This CDR3 spans 13 amino acids. V was shortened by 6 bases and J by 0 bases, with 6 bases between the two germline ends.

The CDR3 nucleotides read TGTGCCAGCAGCTCCGGGACTAGCGGGATTACGAACACCGGGGAGCTGTTTTTT. It codes for CASSSGTSGITNTGELFF. The chain links TRBV9 to TRBJ2-2, with 13 bases fitting TRBD2. The V gene's germline CDR1 is SGDLS and CDR2 YYNGEE. The CDR3 totals 18 residues. V shed 4 bases and J 0 bases; nucleotides not matched to a gene: 6.

This clonotype has a handful of counts. CDR3 coding DNA: TGTGCCAGCACCCACAACTACGAGCAGTACTTC. Protein product: CASTHNYEQYF. This chain uses TRBV6-2 or TRBV6-3 with TRBJ2-7; D gene uncertain. CDR1 is MNHEY, CDR2 SVGEGT, per germline. V dropped 7 bases and J dropped 3 bases, with 7 bases sitting between them. The CDR3 totals 11 residues.